What follows describes a single T cell receptor (beta chain). J lost 16 bases, V lost 2 bases, and 5 bases had no gene match. The CDR3 totals 12 residues. CDR1 is MNHNS, CDR2 SASEGT, per germline. Study processing details: Counts of nucleated cells, estimated from reference gene primer amplification, were obtained. The data were produced by immunoSEQ multiplex PCR, yet TCRdb's version contains in-frame clones alone and is incomplete. V and J calls and clone size are as listed in that table; D and trimming were resolved from the DNA. The data show 150,000 to 200,000 clones, 82% seen once. The data were taken from a study of blood T cell repertoires in COVID-19.

Sequencing was performed on peripheral blood. The sequence derives from a woman in her thirties or forties with COVID-19, enrolled during active disease. The chain employs TRBV6-1 and TRBJ2-1; 10 nucleotides match TRBD2. This CDR3 reads CASSELAGVEFF. As DNA, the CDR3 is TGTGCCAGCAGTGAACTAGCGGGAGTCGAATTCTTC.